This entry lists 27 T cell receptor beta chains sequenced from one sample in a study of Ad26.COV2.S vaccination and SARS-CoV-2 variants. The data were produced by immunoSEQ multiplex PCR, yet TCRdb's version contains in-frame clones alone and is incomplete. The data show about 440,000 clones, around 90% seen once. Sample treatment: about 20 received Ad26.COV2.S at low or high dose, single or two shots; about 5 received placebo; per-sample allocation not given. Sampling was done on day 63 after the first vaccine or placebo injection. The material was peripheral blood, obtained in a trial of Ad26.COV2.S vaccine versus placebo. All receptors derive from a person between 18 and 60 years old who received the Ad26.COV2.S COVID-19 vaccine or a placebo.

The rearrangement links TRBV3-1 (or the pseudogene TRBV3-2) to TRBJ2-3; 9 nucleotides align to TRBD2. CDR1 is LGHDT, CDR2 YNNKEL, per germline (reference sequence). V trimming: 6 bases; J trimming: 4 bases; junction bases outside the gene matches: 8. The CDR3 spans 15 residues. CDR3 loop: CASSPGTSLADTQYF. CDR3 coding DNA: TGTGCCAGCAGTCCCGGGACTAGCCTGGCAGATACGCAGTATTTT.

The rearrangement links TRBV18 to TRBJ2-5; TRBD2 matches 7 bases. Losses at the gene ends were 2 bases for V and 5 bases for J; bases not matched to a gene: 8. Germline V gene data show CDR1 as KGHSH and CDR2 as LQKENI. This CDR3 spans 15 amino acids. The CDR3 is CASSPREGRRETQYF. The CDR3 DNA is TGTGCCAGCTCACCAAGGGAGGGACGTCGGGAGACCCAGTACTTC.

V and J are TRBV6-1 and TRBJ2-2; tentatively, D is TRBD1 (6 bases). Germline CDR1 reads MNHNS; CDR2 reads SASEGT. V dropped 3 bases and J dropped 6 bases, with 14 bases sitting between them. This CDR3 is built from 15 residues. In DNA form, the CDR3 reads TGTGCCAGCAGTGATTACCAGGGGAAGGCCGGGGAGCTGTTTTTT. This gives the protein CASSDYQGKAGELFF.

This clone came up once. The chain combines TRBV5-6 with TRBJ1-1; TRBD1 agrees at 12 bases. The CDR3 extends over 16 amino acids. The germline gives CDR1 SGHDT, CDR2 YYEEEE. Trimming cost V 3 bases and J 6 bases; bases outside gene matches: 9. As DNA, the CDR3 is TGTGCCAGCAGCTACGGGACAGGGGGCGGAGGGGCTGAAGCTTTCTTT. It is translated as CASSYGTGGGGAEAFF.

This chain connects TRBV7-9 to TRBJ2-1, with no clear D. The CDR3 totals 13 residues. Germline V gene sequence: CDR1 SEHNR, CDR2 FQNEAQ (reference sequence). V was cut by 2 bases and J by 3 bases, with 5 bases left in between. CDR3 DNA sequence: TGTGCCAGCAGCTTACCCATCTACAATGAGCAGTTCTTC. Its translation: CASSLPIYNEQFF.

The V call is TRBV24-1, the J call TRBJ1-2; a weak D match, TRBD1 (5 bases). CDR1 and CDR2 (germline): KGHDR, SFDVKD. The CDR3 runs to 13 residues. V lost 5 bases and J 0 bases, leaving 6 bases between the germline ends. The CDR3 nucleotides read TGTGCCACCAGTGGGGGGGCTAACTATGGCTACACCTTC. Translation gives CATSGGANYGYTF.

J is TRBJ1-2 and V is TRBV18; 9 nucleotides align to TRBD1. V lost 1 base, J lost 6 bases, and 6 bases stayed unmatched. This CDR3 spans 15 amino acids. CDR1 and CDR2 (germline): KGHSH, LQKENI. The CDR3 DNA reads as TGTGCCAGCTCACCACTGGACAGGGGCGGGGATGGCTACACCTTC. Translating gives CASSPLDRGGDGYTF.

The chain links TRBV7-8 to TRBJ2-7; D gene unclear. Trimming took 1 base from V and 0 from J, leaving 10 bases between them. Germline-derived CDR1 and CDR2 are SGHVS and FQNEAQ. The CDR3 extends over 15 amino acids. CDR3 coding DNA: TGTGCCAGCAGCTTAGTTGATATTCTCTCCTACGAGCAGTACTTC. It is translated as CASSLVDILSYEQYF.

Note on this clone: A read error may produce the germline difference seen at one junction end. J is TRBJ2-5 and V is TRBV27; 8 positions agree with TRBD1. The germline V gene has CDR1 MNHEY and CDR2 SMNVEV (reference sequence). CDR3 size: 14 residues. This chain's CDR3 is CASSSRGHQEAQYF. CDR3 sequence (DNA): TGTGCCAGCAGTTCCAGGGGGCATCAAGAGGCCCAGTACTTC.

The chain is built from TRBV5-1 and TRBJ2-5, with 10 nucleotides matching TRBD1. Looked up from germline, CDR1 is SGHRS and CDR2 is YFSETQ. The CDR3 covers 15 residues. With 2 bases clipped from V and 5 bases from J, the junction kept 6 bases outside the gene matches. The CDR3 DNA reads as TGCGCCAGCAGCTTATACCCGGGACAGGGGGAGACCCAGTACTTC. Translated, it gives CASSLYPGQGETQYF.

This chain uses TRBV2 with TRBJ1-5; possible D gene TRBD1, 5 bases. Trimming pared 6 bases from V and 3 bases from J, leaving 9 bases between. The CDR3 loop spans 13 amino acids. Germline loops: CDR1 SNHLY, CDR2 FYNNEI. CDR3: CASREGPNQPQHF. In nucleotides, the CDR3 is TGTGCCAGCAGGGAGGGACCCAATCAGCCCCAGCATTTT.

V is TRBV5-1 and J is TRBJ2-7; no reliable D call. The germline CDR1 and CDR2 sequences are SGHRS and YFSETQ. The germline V and J ends were trimmed by 4 bases and 3 bases, with 17 bases remaining between them. The CDR3 covers 15 residues. DNA of the CDR3: TGCGCCAGCAGCGAAGGGTACGGATCGAACTACGAGCAGTACTTC. Translation gives CASSEGYGSNYEQYF. The variable domain in full, with the rest retrieved from reference TRBV5-1 and TRBJ2-7, is KAGVTQTPRYLIKTRGQQVTLSCSPISGHRSVSWYQQTPGQGLQFLFEYFSETQRNKGNFPGRFSGRQFSNSRSEMNVSTLELGDSALYLCASSEGYGSNYEQYFGPGTRLTVT.

On this clone itself: The junction and the germline gene differ at one end; a read error may be behind it. The rearrangement joins TRBV3-1 (or the pseudogene TRBV3-2) to TRBJ2-5, with D perhaps matching TRBD2 (5 bases). This CDR3 is built from 15 residues. In germline, CDR1 is LGHDT, CDR2 YNNKEL (reference sequence). The CDR3 here is CASRQGRSLRETQYF. The CDR3 DNA reads as TGTGCCAGCAGGCAAGGGAGAAGCCTTCGGGAGACCCAGTACTTC.

The gene calls are TRBV9 and TRBJ1-4, with D perhaps matching TRBD1 (6 bases). Germline CDR1 SGDLS, CDR2 YYNGEE. The CDR3 sequence is 19 residues long. The germline V and J ends were trimmed by 2 bases and 8 bases, with 28 bases remaining between them. CDR3 DNA sequence: TGTGCCAGCAGCGTCCTACTCACATACGCGACAGGCAGGTGGGAAAAACTGTTTTTT. Protein product: CASSVLLTYATGRWEKLFF.

The chain is built from TRBV13 and TRBJ2-7; 7 positions agree with TRBD1. CDR3 length: 15 residues. Germline lookup yields CDR1 PRHDT and CDR2 FYEKMQ (reference sequence). V shed 1 base, J shed 4 bases, and the junction held 7 bases outside the gene matches. CDR3 sequence: CASSLAGGNGYEQYF. In DNA form, the CDR3 reads TGTGCCAGCAGCTTAGCAGGGGGTAATGGTTACGAGCAGTACTTC.

The count of this clone is one. This CDR3 reads CASSLPPTDRHNEQFF. DNA for the CDR3: TGTGCCAGCAGTCTCCCTCCCACCGACAGACACAATGAGCAGTTCTTC. This sequence joins TRBV28 and TRBJ2-1, with a weak D call TRBD1 (5 bases). CDR1 MDHEN and CDR2 SYDVKM come from the germline V gene. The CDR3 contains 16 residues. Deletions cut 5 bases from V and 5 bases from J, with 19 bases between.

The V gene is TRBV7-3, the J gene TRBJ2-1, with TRBD2 matching 13 bases. The CDR3 length is 15 residues. V was clipped by 5 bases and J by 8 bases; unmatched bases: 6. Germline CDR1 reads SGHTA; CDR2 reads FQGTGA. CDR3: CASSPGTSGTYEQFF. In DNA form, the CDR3 reads TGTGCCAGCAGCCCCGGGACTAGCGGGACCTATGAGCAGTTCTTC.

This chain links TRBV11-3 with TRBJ2-3; TRBD2 aligns across 13 bases. V lost 5 bases, J lost 4 bases, and 9 bases stayed unmatched. The CDR3 extends over 17 amino acids. The germline gives CDR1 SGHNT, CDR2 YENEEA. CDR3 coding DNA: TGTGCCAGCAGCACCGGACTAGCGGGAGATAGGGCAGATACGCAGTATTTT. Translated: CASSTGLAGDRADTQYF.

The table lists this clone with a few counts. Other DNA sequences within the sample encode an identical CDR3. The J gene is TRBJ1-6, the V gene TRBV19, with D possibly TRBD1 on 5 matching bases. This CDR3 is built from 14 residues. The V end lost 5 bases, the J end lost 7 bases, and 12 bases lay between the germline ends. CDR1 LNHDA and CDR2 SQIVND come from the germline V gene (reference sequence). The CDR3 spells CASSVRDRNSPLHF. In nucleotides, the CDR3 is TGTGCCAGTAGTGTCCGGGACCGGAATTCACCCCTCCACTTT.

The rearrangement links TRBV6-5 to TRBJ2-2; 7 nucleotides line up with TRBD1. The V gene end was trimmed by 7 bases and the J gene end by 2 bases; junction bases not matched to a gene: 7. This CDR3 region has 15 residues. The germline V gene has CDR1 MNHEY and CDR2 SVGAGI. CDR3 nucleotides: TGTGCCAGCACCGCCCGACAGGGTAACACCGGGGAGCTGTTTTTT. Protein: CASTARQGNTGELFF.

Only one count was recorded for this clone. This sequence joins TRBV20-1 and TRBJ2-3; D not certain. CDR3 size: 15 residues. The V gene lost 3 bases and the J gene lost 3 bases, with 16 bases spanning the gap. The V gene's germline CDR1 is DFQATT and CDR2 SNEGSKA (reference sequence). The CDR3 region has the DNA TGCAGTGCTAGTGTCCCCCCAGGTTTAACAGATACGCAGTATTTT. It is translated as CSASVPPGLTDTQYF.

The V and J genes are TRBV27 and TRBJ2-1, with TRBD2 identical over 10 bases. CDR3 length: 20 amino acids. Germline V gene lookup returns CDR1 MNHEY and CDR2 SMNVEV (reference sequence). J was trimmed by 8 bases and V by 5 bases; bases with no gene match: 24. CDR3 sequence: CASSTVRDRWTSGKRDEQFF. The CDR3, as DNA: TGTGCCAGCAGTACGGTTCGGGACAGGTGGACTAGCGGCAAGAGGGATGAGCAGTTCTTC.

In its sample, this clone was seen a few times. The rearrangement links TRBV19 to TRBJ2-7, with 8 bases fitting TRBD1. Germline values: CDR1 LNHDA, CDR2 SQIVND (reference sequence). The V and J ends lost 4 bases and 3 bases, in that order; junction bases with no gene match: 11. This CDR3 spans 16 amino acids. The CDR3 loop reads CASSSSFRTGNYEQYF. The CDR3 DNA follows: TGTGCCAGTAGTAGCTCGTTTAGGACAGGGAACTACGAGCAGTACTTC.

This chain links TRBV5-6 with TRBJ2-7, with D unresolved. This CDR3 is built from 12 residues. In germline, CDR1 is SGHDT, CDR2 YYEEEE. V gave up 4 bases and J gave up 3 bases, with 8 bases separating them. CDR3: CASSLDNYEQYF. CDR3 sequence (DNA): TGTGCCAGCAGCCTAGACAACTACGAGCAGTACTTC.

This clone showed up just a few times. The V and J genes are TRBV2 and TRBJ1-5; no definite D call. Germline V lookup: CDR1 SNHLY, CDR2 FYNNEI. The CDR3 covers 13 residues. The ends were cut back, 3 bases at V and 7 bases at J, with 10 bases in the middle. In nucleotides, the CDR3 is TGTGCCAGCAGTGAGAGGTTGCGGCAGCCCCAGCATTTT. Protein product: CASSERLRQPQHF. Full variable domain (remainder filled in from reference TRBV2 and TRBJ1-5): EPEVTQTPSHQVTQMGQEVILRCVPISNHLYFYWYRQILGQKVEFLVSFYNNEISEKSEIFDDQFSVERPDGSNFTLKIRSTKLEDSAMYFCASSERLRQPQHFGDGTRLSIL.

The V and J genes are TRBV27 and TRBJ1-1, with 9 positions matching TRBD1. Germline values: CDR1 MNHEY, CDR2 SMNVEV (reference sequence). This CDR3 contains 15 residues. The junction had 5 bases not matched to a gene; V was cut back by 5 bases and J by 1 base. The CDR3 reads CASSPGQGWNTEAFF. CDR3 DNA sequence: TGTGCCAGCAGTCCGGGACAGGGATGGAACACTGAAGCTTTCTTT.

This rearrangement joins TRBV29-1 to TRBJ1-4; unclear D gene. The V gene's germline CDR1 is SQVTM and CDR2 ANQGSEA. Deletions cut 5 bases from V and 5 bases from J, with 12 bases between. This CDR3 is 13 amino acids long. The CDR3 nucleotides are TGCAGCGTTCAAGTCCCCCAAAATGAAAAACTGTTTTTT. Translated: CSVQVPQNEKLFF.